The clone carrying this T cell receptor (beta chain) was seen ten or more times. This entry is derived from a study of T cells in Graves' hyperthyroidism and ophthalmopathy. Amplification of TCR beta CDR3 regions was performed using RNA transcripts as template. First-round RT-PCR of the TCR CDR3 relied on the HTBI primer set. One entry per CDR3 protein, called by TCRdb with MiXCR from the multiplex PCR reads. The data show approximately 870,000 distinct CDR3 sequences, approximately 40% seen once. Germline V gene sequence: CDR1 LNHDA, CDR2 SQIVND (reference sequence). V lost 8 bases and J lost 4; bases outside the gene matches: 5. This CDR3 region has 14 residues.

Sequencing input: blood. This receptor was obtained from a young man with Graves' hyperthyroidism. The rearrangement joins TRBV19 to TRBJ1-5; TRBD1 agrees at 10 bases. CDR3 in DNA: TGTGCCAGTCGCGGACAGGGGGAAAATCAGCCCCAGCATTTT. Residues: CASRGQGENQPQHF.